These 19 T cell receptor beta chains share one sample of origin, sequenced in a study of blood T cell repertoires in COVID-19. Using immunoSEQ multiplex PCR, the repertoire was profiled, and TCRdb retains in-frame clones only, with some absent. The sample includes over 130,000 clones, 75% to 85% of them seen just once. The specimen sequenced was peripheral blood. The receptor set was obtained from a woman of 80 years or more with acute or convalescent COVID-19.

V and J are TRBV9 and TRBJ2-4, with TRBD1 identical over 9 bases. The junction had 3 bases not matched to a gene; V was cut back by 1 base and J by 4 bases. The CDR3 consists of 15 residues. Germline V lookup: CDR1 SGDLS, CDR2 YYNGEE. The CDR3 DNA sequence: TGTGCCAGCAGCGTAACCGGGACAGGGAAAAACATTCAGTACTTC. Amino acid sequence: CASSVTGTGKNIQYF.

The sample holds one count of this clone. CDR3 DNA: TGTGCCAGCAGTTTATCCGGGACTAGAAAATTTAAAAACATTCAGTACTTC. Encoded protein: CASSLSGTRKFKNIQYF. The gene calls are TRBV28 and TRBJ2-4, with 8 bases that match TRBD2. The CDR3 length is 17 residues. CDR1 and CDR2 from the germline V gene are MDHEN and SYDVKM. V lost 1 base, J lost 4 bases, and 9 bases stayed unmatched. Full variable domain (remainder filled in from reference TRBV28 and TRBJ2-4): DVKVTQSSRYLVKRTGEKVFLECVQDMDHENMFWYRQDPGLGLRLIYFSYDVKMKEKGDIPEGYSVSREKKERFSLILESASTNQTSMYLCASSLSGTRKFKNIQYFGAGTRLSVL.

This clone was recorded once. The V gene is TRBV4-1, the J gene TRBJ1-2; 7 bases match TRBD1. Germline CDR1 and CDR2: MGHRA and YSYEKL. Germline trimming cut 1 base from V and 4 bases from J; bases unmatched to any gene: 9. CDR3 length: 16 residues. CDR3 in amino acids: CASSQVPTGTAYGYTF. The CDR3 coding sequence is TGCGCCAGCAGCCAAGTCCCGACCGGGACAGCCTATGGCTACACCTTC.

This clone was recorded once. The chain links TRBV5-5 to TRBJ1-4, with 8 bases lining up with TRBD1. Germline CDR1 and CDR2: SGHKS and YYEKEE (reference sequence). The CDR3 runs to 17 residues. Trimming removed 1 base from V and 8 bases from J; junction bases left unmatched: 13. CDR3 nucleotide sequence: TGTGCCAGCAGCTTGTTCCCTGATTCAGACAGGGGCGAAAAACTGTTTTTT. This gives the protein CASSLFPDSDRGEKLFF.

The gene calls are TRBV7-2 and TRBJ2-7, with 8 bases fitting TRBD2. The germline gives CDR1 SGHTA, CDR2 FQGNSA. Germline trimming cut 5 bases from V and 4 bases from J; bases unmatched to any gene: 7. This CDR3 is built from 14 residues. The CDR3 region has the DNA TGTGCCAGCAGCCTGCCGGGACTAGTATACGAGCAGTACTTC. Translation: CASSLPGLVYEQYF.

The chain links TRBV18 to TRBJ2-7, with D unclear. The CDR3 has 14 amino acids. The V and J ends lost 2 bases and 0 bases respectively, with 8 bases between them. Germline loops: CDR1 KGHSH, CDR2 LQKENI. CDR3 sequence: CASSPSTDSYEQYF. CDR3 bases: TGTGCCAGCTCACCAAGCACAGACTCCTACGAGCAGTACTTC.

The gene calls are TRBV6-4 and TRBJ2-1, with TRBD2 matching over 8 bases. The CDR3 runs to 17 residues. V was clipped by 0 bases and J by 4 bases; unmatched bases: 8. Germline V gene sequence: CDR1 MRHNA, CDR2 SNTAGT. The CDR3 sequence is CASSDSQGGGRYNEQFF. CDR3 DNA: TGTGCCAGCAGTGACTCCCAAGGCGGGGGGAGATACAATGAGCAGTTCTTC.

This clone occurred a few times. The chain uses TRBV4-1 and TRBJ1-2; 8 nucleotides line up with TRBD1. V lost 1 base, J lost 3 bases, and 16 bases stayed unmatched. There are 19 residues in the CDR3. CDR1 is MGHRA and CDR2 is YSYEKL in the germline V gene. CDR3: CASSQVGGRGRGRDYGYTF. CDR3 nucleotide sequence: TGCGCCAGCAGCCAAGTTGGGGGGCGAGGCAGGGGGCGCGACTATGGCTACACCTTC.

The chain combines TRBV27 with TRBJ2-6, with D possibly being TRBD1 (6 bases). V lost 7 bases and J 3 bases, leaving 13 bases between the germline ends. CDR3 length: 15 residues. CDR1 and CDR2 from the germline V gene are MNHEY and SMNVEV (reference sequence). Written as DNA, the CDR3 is TGTGCCAGCACCGCAGGGGCAAGTGGGGCCAACGTCCTGACTTTC. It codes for CASTAGASGANVLTF.

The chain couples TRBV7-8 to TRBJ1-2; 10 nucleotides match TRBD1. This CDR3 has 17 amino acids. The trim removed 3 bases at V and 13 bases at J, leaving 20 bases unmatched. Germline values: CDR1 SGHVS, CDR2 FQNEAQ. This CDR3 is CASSFRWRGRTGQGSTF. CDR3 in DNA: TGTGCCAGCAGCTTCCGGTGGAGGGGGCGAACGGGACAGGGGTCCACCTTC.

As DNA, the CDR3 is TGTGCAATCGGACAGGGGGCATCAGATACGCAGTATTTT. Its protein is CAIGQGASDTQYF. The V call is TRBV10-3, the J call TRBJ2-3; TRBD1 agrees at 11 bases. This CDR3 is 13 amino acids long. Germline loops: CDR1 ENHRY, CDR2 SYGVKD.

The CDR3 bases are TGTGCCAGCAGCCTAAGATCCCTAACAGGGGGCGCGTCTGAAGCTTTCTTT. Its translation: CASSLRSLTGGASEAFF. The chain carries TRBV7-3 and TRBJ1-1, with TRBD1 identical over 9 bases. CDR3 length equals 17 residues. The V gene's germline CDR1 is SGHTA and CDR2 FQGTGA. V lost 5 bases to trimming and J lost 6 bases; unmatched junction nucleotides: 16.

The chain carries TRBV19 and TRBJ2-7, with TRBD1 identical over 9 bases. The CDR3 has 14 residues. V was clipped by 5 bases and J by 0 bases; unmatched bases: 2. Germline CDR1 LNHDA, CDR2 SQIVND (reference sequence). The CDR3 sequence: CASSGTGLSYEQYF. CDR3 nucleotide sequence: TGTGCCAGTAGTGGGACAGGGCTCTCCTACGAGCAGTACTTC.

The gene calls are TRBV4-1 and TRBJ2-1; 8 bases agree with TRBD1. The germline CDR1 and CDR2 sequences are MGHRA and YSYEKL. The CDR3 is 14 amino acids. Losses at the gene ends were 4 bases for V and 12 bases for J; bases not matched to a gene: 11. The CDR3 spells CASSPQDRDRGQFF. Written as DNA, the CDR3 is TGCGCCAGCAGCCCCCAGGACAGGGACCGTGGGCAGTTCTTC.

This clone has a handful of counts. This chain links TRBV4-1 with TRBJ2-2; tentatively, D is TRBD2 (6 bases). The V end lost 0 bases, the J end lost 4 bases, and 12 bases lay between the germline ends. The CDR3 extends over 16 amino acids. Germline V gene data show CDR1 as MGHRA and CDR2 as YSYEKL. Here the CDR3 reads CASSQEEGVSTGELFF. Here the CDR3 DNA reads TGCGCCAGCAGCCAAGAGGAGGGAGTATCCACCGGGGAGCTGTTTTTT.

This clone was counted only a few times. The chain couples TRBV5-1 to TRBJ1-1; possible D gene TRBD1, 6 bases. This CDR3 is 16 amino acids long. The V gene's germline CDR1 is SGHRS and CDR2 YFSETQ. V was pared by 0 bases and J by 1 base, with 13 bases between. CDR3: CASSLAMTGENTEAFF. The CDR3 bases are TGCGCCAGCAGCTTGGCTATGACAGGAGAGAACACTGAAGCTTTCTTT.

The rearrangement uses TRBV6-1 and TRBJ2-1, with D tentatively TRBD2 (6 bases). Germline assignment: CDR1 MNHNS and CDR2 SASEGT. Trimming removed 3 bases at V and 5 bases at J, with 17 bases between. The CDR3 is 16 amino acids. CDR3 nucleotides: TGTGCCAGCAGTGAGATAGGCGGGACGGGAGACAATGAGCAGTTCTTC. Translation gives CASSEIGGTGDNEQFF.

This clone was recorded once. CDR3 nucleotides: TGTGCCAGCGTAGTGGGCCTTAATGGCTACACCTTC. This sequence encodes CASVVGLNGYTF. The rearrangement joins TRBV6-5 to TRBJ1-2; no definite D call. This CDR3 is 12 amino acids long. V lost 8 bases, J lost 6 bases, and 13 bases lay in between. In germline, CDR1 is MNHEY, CDR2 SVGAGI.

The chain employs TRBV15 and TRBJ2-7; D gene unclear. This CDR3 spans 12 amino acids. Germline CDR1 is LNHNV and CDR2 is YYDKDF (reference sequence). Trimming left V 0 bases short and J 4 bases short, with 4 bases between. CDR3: CATSRDLYEQYF. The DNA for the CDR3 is TGTGCCACCAGCAGAGATCTGTACGAGCAGTACTTC.